This T cell receptor (beta chain) emerged from a study of blood T cell repertoires in COVID-19. Study background: COVID-19 samples from acute and convalescent phases originated in the United States, Italy and Spain.

Authors' processing steps: Reference gene primer amplification gave estimated nucleated cell counts. The table came from immunoSEQ multiplex PCR; TCRdb's copy has only in-frame clones and leaves some out. From that table come the V and J calls and clone size; the DNA was used to work out D and trimming. The table records about 200,000 clones, 75% to 90% of them present only once. Recruitment covered about two dozen US areas and drew participants whose ages spanned about 18 to 100 years. The study counted Cohort 3 donors as recovered given two negative PCRs, clearance, or symptom resolution. The CDR3 length is 15 residues. V lost 4 bases to trimming and J lost 2 bases, with 13 bases between them. In germline, CDR1 is SGHVS, CDR2 FQNEAQ.

The V gene is TRBV7-8, the J gene TRBJ2-3; D gene uncertain. The sequenced sample was PBMCs or T cells enriched from blood (not recorded which). The source of this sequence is a man between 35 and 55 years old who had recovered from COVID-19. CDR3 DNA: TGTGCCAGCAGCTCTCTCGACTCGGTCACAGATACGCAGTATTTT. Encoded protein: CASSSLDSVTDTQYF.